This TCR beta chain was recorded in a study of blood T cell repertoires in COVID-19. Living in under 30 US areas, the participants were between roughly 18 and 90 years of age. Two negative PCRs, clearance, or symptom resolution were required of recovered Cohort 3 donors. Original handling: Reference gene primer amplification gave nucleated cell count estimates. Here immunoSEQ multiplex PCR was the method, and the copy in TCRdb shows in-frame clones only, minus some. The DNA was the basis for D and trimming; V, J and clone size are from that table. Seen here are some 380,000 clones, around 87% observed once, and the top ten hold 1.3%. The V end lost 1 base, the J end lost 3 bases, and 10 bases lay between the germline ends. CDR3 length equals 14 residues. Germline V gene sequence: CDR1 SEHNR, CDR2 FQNEAQ (reference sequence).

The receptor's source is a man between 25 and 39 years old who had recovered from COVID-19. The chain recombines TRBV7-9 with TRBJ2-7; D gene unclear. The sequenced sample was PBMCs or T cells enriched from blood (not recorded which). The CDR3 DNA reads as TGTGCCAGCAGCTTAGGGGCCGACATCTACGAGCAGTACTTC. Encoded protein: CASSLGADIYEQYF. The full variable domain, its missing parts supplied by reference TRBV7-9 and TRBJ2-7, is DTGVSQNPRHKITKRGQNVTFRCDPISEHNRLYWYRQTLGQGPEFLTYFQNEAQLEKSRLLSDRFSAERPKGSFSTLEIQRTEQGDSAMYLCASSLGADIYEQYFGPGTRLTVT.